This T cell receptor (beta chain) stems from a study of blood T cell repertoires in COVID-19. Germline V gives CDR1 LNHNV, CDR2 YYDKDF (reference sequence). This CDR3 is built from 14 residues. Trimming left V 2 bases short and J 5 bases short, with 12 bases between. Original data processing: Amplified reference gene primers provided the basis for estimating nucleated cell counts. Here immunoSEQ multiplex PCR was the method, and the copy in TCRdb shows in-frame clones only, minus some. V and J calls and clone size follow that table, whereas D and trimming were derived from the DNA. This table holds fewer than 50,000 clones, 65% to 75% found once.

Sequencing input: peripheral blood. The chain employs TRBV15 and TRBJ1-2; D unclear. The TCR comes from a man between 70 and 80 years old with COVID-19, enrolled during active disease. CDR3 nucleotides: TGTGCCACCAGCAGACGGGTCGAGAGATATGGCTACACCTTC. Residues: CATSRRVERYGYTF.